Following are 23 T cell receptor beta chains from one sample sequenced in a study of cytotoxic CD8 clonotypes in ibrutinib-treated CLL. The assay was immunoSEQ multiplex PCR, and TCRdb's table has in-frame clones only and misses some. This sample has 150,000 to 200,000 clones; over 75% occur once, and the top ten carry roughly 3%. The sequencing here drew on PBMCs, taken at disease progression, from a patient treated with ibrutinib. All receptors derive from a human donor with chronic lymphocytic leukemia.

In this sample, this clone turned up a few times. The chain employs TRBV4-1 and TRBJ1-5; possibly TRBD1 for D (6 bases). This CDR3 is 14 amino acids long. CDR1 is MGHRA and CDR2 is YSYEKL in the germline V gene. Trimming took off 0 bases at V and 6 bases at J, with 9 bases between the two ends. DNA of the CDR3: TGCGCCAGCAGCCAAGATGTGACAGGTCAGCCCCAGCATTTT. It specifies CASSQDVTGQPQHF.

The chain recombines TRBV6-5 with TRBJ2-7, with D possibly being TRBD1 (6 bases). The ends were cut back, 2 bases at V and 5 bases at J, with 10 bases in the middle. Per germline, CDR1 MNHEY and CDR2 SVGAGI. The CDR3 has 13 amino acids. The CDR3 DNA sequence: TGTGCCAGCAGTTACCGGGACACCCACGAGCAGTACTTC. Translating it yields CASSYRDTHEQYF.

V gene TRBV19 combines with J gene TRBJ2-7; 7 positions match TRBD1. CDR3 size: 15 residues. V gave up 3 bases and J gave up 2 bases; unmatched junction bases: 7. Germline CDR1 reads LNHDA; CDR2 reads SQIVND (reference sequence). Here the CDR3 DNA reads TGTGCCAGTAGTATGGGGACAGCTAGTACCTACGAGCAGTACTTC. Its translation is CASSMGTASTYEQYF.

The rearrangement uses TRBV7-3 and TRBJ2-1; 7 bases line up with TRBD2. The V gene end was trimmed by 4 bases and the J gene end by 7 bases; junction bases not matched to a gene: 10. Germline assignment: CDR1 SGHTA and CDR2 FQGTGA. CDR3 length: 15 amino acids. Here the CDR3 reads CASSSTGLVSNEQFF. The CDR3 coding sequence is TGTGCCAGCAGCTCAACTGGACTAGTATCGAATGAGCAGTTCTTC. The full variable domain, rest sourced from reference TRBV7-3 and TRBJ2-1, is GAGVSQTPSNKVTEKGKYVELRCDPISGHTALYWYRQSLGQGPEFLIYFQGTGAADDSGLPNDRFFAVRPEGSVSTLKIQRTERGDSAVYLCASSSTGLVSNEQFFGPGTRLTVL.

This sequence joins TRBV5-8 and TRBJ2-5; 8 bases fit TRBD2. Germline V gives CDR1 SGHTS, CDR2 YDEGEE. V trimming: 3 bases; J trimming: 4 bases; junction bases outside the gene matches: 5. This CDR3 spans 14 amino acids. CDR3: CASSSRTSRETQYF. The CDR3 nucleotides read TGTGCCAGCAGCTCGCGGACTAGCAGAGAGACCCAGTACTTC.

The V gene is TRBV5-6, the J gene TRBJ1-1; 7 bases agree with TRBD1. V lost 2 bases to trimming and J lost 7 bases; unmatched junction nucleotides: 5. Germline loops: CDR1 SGHDT, CDR2 YYEEEE. The CDR3 is 13 residues long. CDR3 protein: CASSFAGTDEAFF. The CDR3 DNA reads as TGTGCCAGCAGCTTTGCCGGGACAGATGAAGCTTTCTTT. Supplemented by reference TRBV5-6 and TRBJ1-1, the full variable domain reads DAGVTQSPTHLIKTRGQQVTLRCSPKSGHDTVSWYQQALGQGPQFIFQYYEEEERQRGNFPDRFSGHQFPNYSSELNVNALLLGDSALYLCASSFAGTDEAFFGQGTRLTVV.

The chain is built from TRBV5-8 and TRBJ2-1; unclear D gene. CDR3 length: 13 residues. Trimming took 0 bases from V and 4 from J, leaving 5 bases between them. CDR1 and CDR2 (germline): SGHTS, YDEGEE. CDR3 bases: TGTGCCAGCAGCTTGGTAGGGTACAATGAGCAGTTCTTC. Translated, it gives CASSLVGYNEQFF.

CDR3 nucleotides: TGTGCCAGCAGTGAAGTCCGGGGGGAGCAGTACTTC. This translates into CASSEVRGEQYF. J is TRBJ2-7 and V is TRBV6-1; D might be TRBD2 (6 bases). Trimming removed 1 base from V and 7 bases from J, with 8 bases in between. This CDR3 comprises 12 residues. Germline V gene data show CDR1 as MNHNS and CDR2 as SASEGT.

V usage is TRBV18 and J usage is TRBJ1-2; D uncertain. Trimming stripped 0 bases from V and 3 bases from J, with 5 bases between. In germline, CDR1 is KGHSH, CDR2 LQKENI. The length of the CDR3 is 13 residues. CDR3 sequence: CASSPPQDYGYTF. The CDR3 DNA reads as TGTGCCAGCTCACCACCCCAGGACTATGGCTACACCTTC.

This clone was seen more than once but under ten times. The chain couples TRBV5-4 to TRBJ1-3; D is ambiguous. V lost 2 bases to trimming and J lost 0 bases, with 6 bases between them. Germline assignment: CDR1 SGHNT and CDR2 YYREEE (reference sequence). CDR3 length equals 14 residues. The CDR3 spells CASSFAPSGNTIYF. CDR3 nucleotides: TGTGCCAGCAGCTTTGCGCCCTCTGGAAACACCATATATTTT.

Only a few counts were recorded for this clone. This rearrangement joins TRBV9 to TRBJ1-1; TRBD1 is a possible D gene (5 bases). Per germline, CDR1 SGDLS and CDR2 YYNGEE. The CDR3 extends over 14 amino acids. Trimming pared 3 bases from V and 0 bases from J, leaving 9 bases between. CDR3 nucleotide sequence: TGTGCCAGCAGCGAAGACAGATTGAACACTGAAGCTTTCTTT. Protein: CASSEDRLNTEAFF.

The genes are TRBV4-1 and TRBJ2-7, with D possibly TRBD2 on 5 matching bases. Trimming removed 0 bases at V and 0 bases at J, with 9 bases between. The CDR3 is 15 amino acids. CDR1 and CDR2 from the germline V gene are MGHRA and YSYEKL. The CDR3 spells CASSQEAGNSYEQYF. The CDR3 region has the DNA TGCGCCAGCAGCCAAGAGGCGGGCAACTCCTACGAGCAGTACTTC.

The chain recombines TRBV19 with TRBJ2-3; TRBD2 matches at 9 bases. V trimming: 1 base; J trimming: 1 base; junction bases outside the gene matches: 9. This CDR3 is built from 18 residues. The germline gives CDR1 LNHDA, CDR2 SQIVND (reference sequence). The CDR3 spells CASSIVSSGRLGTDTQYF. The DNA for the CDR3 is TGTGCCAGTAGTATAGTTTCAAGCGGGAGGTTGGGCACAGATACGCAGTATTTT. Variable domain in full (rest from reference TRBV19 and TRBJ2-3): DGGITQSPKYLFRKEGQNVTLSCEQNLNHDAMYWYRQDPGQGLRLIYYSQIVNDFQKGDIAEGYSVSREKKESFPLTVTSAQKNPTAFYLCASSIVSSGRLGTDTQYFGPGTRLTVL.

As to this clone: Sequence at one end of the junction differs from germline and may be a read error. The chain uses TRBV2 and TRBJ1-2, with a possible D match to TRBD1 (6 bases). The CDR3 consists of 12 residues. CDR1 is SNHLY and CDR2 is FYNNEI in the germline V gene. CDR3 region: CASGEQGYGYTF. For the CDR3, the DNA is TGTGCCAGCGGTGAACAGGGCTATGGCTACACCTTC.

This sequence joins TRBV10-1 and TRBJ2-7, with TRBD1 identical over 8 bases. The CDR3 runs 13 residues. CDR1 is WNHNN and CDR2 is SYGVQD in the germline V gene (reference sequence). After removal of 3 bases from V and 5 bases from J, the junction contained 3 bases not matched to a gene. The CDR3 DNA reads as TGCGCCAGCAGTGACAGGGGGCGAAACGAGCAGTACTTC. Encoded protein: CASSDRGRNEQYF.

This chain uses TRBV28 with TRBJ2-4, with D uncertain. Germline CDR1 MDHEN, CDR2 SYDVKM. The V and J ends lost 6 bases and 11 bases respectively, with 26 bases between them. This CDR3 has 16 amino acids. The CDR3 spells CASSTRKNIYSFVQYF. CDR3 coding DNA: TGTGCCAGCAGCACCCGTAAAAACATCTATTCCTTCGTTCAGTACTTC.

This clone was seen once. V usage is TRBV19 and J usage is TRBJ1-4, with D unclear. Germline lookup yields CDR1 LNHDA and CDR2 SQIVND (reference sequence). Trimming left V 8 bases short and J 13 bases short, with 14 bases between. The CDR3 is made up of 11 amino acids. CDR3 sequence (DNA): TGTGCCAGTGGCCCAAGGAATACACTGTTTTTT. It specifies CASGPRNTLFF.

DNA of the CDR3: TGTGCCTGGGGCCCCCGGTACCAAGAGACCCAGTACTTC. It translates to CAWGPRYQETQYF. The V call is TRBV30, the J call TRBJ2-5; D not certain. The CDR3 length is 13 residues. Germline V gene data show CDR1 as GTSNPN and CDR2 as SVGIG (reference sequence). V lost 5 bases, J lost 0 bases, and 10 bases lay in between.

The chain combines TRBV1 with TRBJ2-3; the table names TRBD1, a call not compared with the DNA. TRBV1 counts as a pseudogene. This CDR3 has 10 amino acids. DNA for the CDR3: TGCACCAGCAGGACAGGGAGATTAGATTTT. Translation gives CTSRTGRLDF.

The chain uses TRBV5-1 and TRBJ1-1, with D perhaps matching TRBD1 (5 bases). V lost 2 bases to trimming and J lost 4 bases, with 18 bases between them. CDR1 is SGHRS, CDR2 YFSETQ, per germline. The CDR3 contains 16 residues. The CDR3 reads CASSLHPGEGSTEAFF. The CDR3 DNA follows: TGCGCCAGCAGCTTACACCCTGGGGAGGGGAGCACTGAAGCTTTCTTT.

The rearrangement joins TRBV28 to TRBJ2-6; 9 nucleotides align to TRBD1. The CDR3 loop spans 17 amino acids. Germline CDR1 and CDR2: MDHEN and SYDVKM. V trimming: 5 bases; J trimming: 0 bases; junction bases outside the gene matches: 5. In DNA, the CDR3 is TGTGCCAGCAGTCCCTGGGGACAGGGCTCTGGGGCCAACGTCCTGACTTTC. It encodes CASSPWGQGSGANVLTF.

V usage is TRBV7-3 and J usage is TRBJ1-1; no clear D gene. The length of the CDR3 is 16 residues. Germline V gene sequence: CDR1 SGHTA, CDR2 FQGTGA. The V end was cut by 4 bases, the J end by 0 bases, with 15 bases between. CDR3 residues: CASSSTPRRMNTEAFF. As DNA, the CDR3 is TGTGCCAGCAGCTCCACTCCCCGACGGATGAACACTGAAGCTTTCTTT.

The chain employs TRBV28 and TRBJ2-1, with D perhaps TRBD2 (6 bases). The CDR3 contains 13 residues. Germline V CDR1 and CDR2: MDHEN, SYDVKM. V gave up 6 bases and J gave up 6 bases, with 12 bases separating them. Here the CDR3 DNA reads TGTGCCAGCAGAATACCGGGAGTCAATGAGCAGTTCTTC. Its protein is CASRIPGVNEQFF.